This TCR beta chain was recorded in a study of shared clonotypes between healthy human individuals. Assay execution took place at the deep level. The sequencing of unsorted PBMC DNA took place on ten immunoSEQ deep assay plates. The protocol was immunoSEQ multiplex PCR, while the TCRdb copy is restricted to in-frame clones and leaves out a portion. The profile shows about half a million clones, 65% to 85% of them singletons. Per the germline V gene, CDR1 is SGDLS and CDR2 is YYNGEE. The CDR3 is 15 amino acids. V was trimmed by 0 bases and J by 7 bases, leaving 17 bases between them. Without sorting, samples used tens of millions of PBMCs for genomic DNA.

This clonotype was obtained from a woman between 40 and 55 years old in good health. Some clones in this sample may be carry-over from other donors' samples. Sequenced sample: PBMCs. This chain links TRBV9 with TRBJ2-7, with D hard to call. The CDR3 loop is CASSVGRSFGSEQYF. As DNA, the CDR3 is TGTGCCAGCAGCGTAGGACGGTCGTTTGGAAGTGAGCAGTACTTC.